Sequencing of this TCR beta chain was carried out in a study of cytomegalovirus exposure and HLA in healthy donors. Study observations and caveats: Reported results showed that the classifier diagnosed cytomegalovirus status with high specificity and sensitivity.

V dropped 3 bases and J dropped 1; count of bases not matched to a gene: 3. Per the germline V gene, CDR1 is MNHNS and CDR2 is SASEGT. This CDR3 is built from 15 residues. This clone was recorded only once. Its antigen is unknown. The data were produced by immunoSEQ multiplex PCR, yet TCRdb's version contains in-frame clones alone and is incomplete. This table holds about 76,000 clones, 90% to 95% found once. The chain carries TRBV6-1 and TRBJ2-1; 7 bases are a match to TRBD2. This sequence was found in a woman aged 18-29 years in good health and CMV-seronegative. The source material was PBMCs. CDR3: CASSESGGSYNEQFF. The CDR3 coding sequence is TGTGCCAGCAGTGAGTCCGGGGGGTCCTACAATGAGCAGTTCTTC.